This entry lists 9 T cell receptor beta chains sequenced from one sample in a study of vaccination and CD4 T cells after COVID-19. Once obtained from cultured CD4+ T cells, the DNA was sequenced using the Oncomine TCR Beta short-read assay. In TCRdb, the PCR reads were re-called with MiXCR into one record per CDR3 protein. Found here are fewer than 15,000 distinct CDR3 sequences, around 60% of them singletons; the top ten hold approximately 8%. As for treatment: approximately 10-day PBMC culture with coronavirus spike peptide pools or control peptides (ViraFEST assay). No cognate antigen is known for these TCRs. The sample taken for sequencing was CD4+ T cells from blood, cultured in vitro. Every receptor here comes from a human donor who had recovered from COVID-19.

V and J are TRBV7-8 and TRBJ1-5; D may be TRBD1 (5 bases). This CDR3 has 14 amino acids. From germline, CDR1 is SGHVS and CDR2 FQNEAQ. V lost 2 bases, J lost 7 bases, and 12 bases lay in between. The CDR3 sequence: CASSLYQGRQPQHF. Here the CDR3 DNA reads TGTGCCAGCAGCTTATACCAGGGAAGGCAGCCCCAGCATTTT.

The chain carries TRBV19 and TRBJ2-3, with D perhaps TRBD2 (6 bases). V lost 11 bases and J lost 4, with 16 bases in between. CDR1 and CDR2 from the germline V gene are LNHDA and SQIVND (reference sequence). The length of the CDR3 is 13 residues. CDR3 bases: TGTGCCGTTGGGGGACTGCCCGCAGATACGCAGTATTTT. It encodes CAVGGLPADTQYF.

This clonotype was detected once. This chain connects TRBV20-1 to TRBJ1-2; no reliable D call. V was trimmed by 4 bases and J by 4 bases, leaving 13 bases between them. The germline CDR1 and CDR2 sequences are DFQATT and SNEGSKA (reference sequence). CDR3 size: 13 residues. CDR3 sequence reads: CSAKVDGSYGYTF. CDR3 nucleotide sequence: TGCAGTGCTAAAGTGGATGGGAGCTATGGCTACACCTTC.

As regards this clonotype: One junction end disagrees with the germline gene, perhaps due to a read error. The chain uses TRBV30 and TRBJ2-7; 7 positions match TRBD2. Germline V gives CDR1 GTSNPN, CDR2 SVGIG (reference sequence). The CDR3 is made up of 13 amino acids. As DNA, the CDR3 is TGTGCCTGTAGAGAGCCCGGACTAGTCCCTTTTTCTTTC. Its protein is CACREPGLVPFSF.

This clonotype has only one observation. V is TRBV5-4 and J is TRBJ1-2, with TRBD1 matching over 11 bases. The CDR3 length is 14 residues. J was trimmed by 5 bases and V by 4 bases; bases with no gene match: 4. Germline CDR1 is SGHNT and CDR2 is YYREEE (reference sequence). The DNA for the CDR3 is TGTGCCAGCAGCCCAAGGGACAGGGGGTATGGCTACACCTTC. Its translation is CASSPRDRGYGYTF.

The genes are TRBV10-1 and TRBJ2-7; TRBD2 matches 11 bases. There are 15 residues in the CDR3. CDR1 and CDR2 from the germline V gene are WNHNN and SYGVQD (reference sequence). Unmatched junction bases numbered 8, after V lost 6 bases and J lost 4 bases. The CDR3 DNA reads TGCGCCAGCAGGCCTCTAGCGGGAGGTGCGTACGAGCAGTACTTC. Its protein is CASRPLAGGAYEQYF.

This clonotype was observed a few times. The rearrangement links TRBV20-1 to TRBJ1-5; weak D call: TRBD1 (5 bases). Germline assignment: CDR1 DFQATT and CDR2 SNEGSKA (reference sequence). Trimming cost V 3 bases and J 6 bases, with 15 bases left between them. CDR3 length equals 14 residues. DNA for the CDR3: TGCAGTGCTAGGGGGACCCAGAGTGGTCAGCCCCAGCATTTT. Encoded protein: CSARGTQSGQPQHF.

The V and J genes are TRBV19 and TRBJ1-2, with D hard to call. Germline V gene data show CDR1 as LNHDA and CDR2 as SQIVND (reference sequence). V lost 11 bases, J lost 4 bases, and 17 bases lay in between. The CDR3 runs 13 residues. The CDR3 region has the DNA TGTGCCTCAAAGCCTGACACGGGCTATGGCTACACCTTC. This translates into CASKPDTGYGYTF.

The V gene is TRBV27, the J gene TRBJ1-2, with TRBD1 matching 10 bases. Germline loops: CDR1 MNHEY, CDR2 SMNVEV (reference sequence). The CDR3 loop spans 11 amino acids. V dropped 8 bases and J dropped 8; count of bases not matched to a gene: 2. The CDR3: CASGQGEGYTF. CDR3 nucleotides: TGTGCCAGCGGACAGGGGGAGGGCTACACCTTC.